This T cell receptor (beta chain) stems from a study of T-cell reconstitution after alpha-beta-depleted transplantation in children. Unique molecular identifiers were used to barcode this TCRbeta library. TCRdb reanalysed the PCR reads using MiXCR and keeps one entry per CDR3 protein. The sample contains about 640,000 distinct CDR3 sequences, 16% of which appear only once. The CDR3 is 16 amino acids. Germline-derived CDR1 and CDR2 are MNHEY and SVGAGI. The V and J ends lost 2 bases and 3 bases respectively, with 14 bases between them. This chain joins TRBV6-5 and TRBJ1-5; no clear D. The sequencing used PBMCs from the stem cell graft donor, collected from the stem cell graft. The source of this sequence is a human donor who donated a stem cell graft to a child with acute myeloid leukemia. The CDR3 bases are TGTGCCAGCAGTTACAGGGATGCAGTTATCAATCAGCCCCAGCATTTT. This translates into CASSYRDAVINQPQHF.